Below are 5 T cell receptor beta chains sequenced from a single sample in a study of T cell repertoires in ileal Crohn's disease. The time point denotes: neoterminal ileum biopsy at postoperative endoscopy, about 6 months after surgery. The repertoire was sequenced with immunoSEQ multiplex PCR; TCRdb's copy has only in-frame clones and lacks some. Of 11,000 or so clones in the sample, around 72% were seen once. Sequenced material: ileal tissue. The receptor set was obtained from an adult with Crohn's disease.

The CDR3 DNA is TGTGCCAGCACCCCCGGGACAGCTGGAAACACCATATATTTT. It specifies CASTPGTAGNTIYF. The chain uses TRBV6-6 and TRBJ1-3; the match to TRBD1 covers 7 bases. The CDR3 runs to 14 residues. The V segment lost 7 bases and the J segment 2 bases; nucleotides outside the gene matches: 5. Per the germline V gene, CDR1 is MNHNY and CDR2 is SVGAGI (reference sequence).

This sequence joins TRBV7-9 and TRBJ1-5; tentative D call: TRBD1 (5 bases). Germline V gives CDR1 SEHNR, CDR2 FQNEAQ (reference sequence). This CDR3 spans 14 amino acids. The germline V and J ends were trimmed by 5 bases and 6 bases, with 14 bases remaining between them. In DNA form, the CDR3 reads TGTGCCAGCAGCGTCGGAGGGGCGGCTCAGCCCCAGCATTTT. Residues: CASSVGGAAQPQHF.

This clone was observed a single time. The chain combines TRBV18 with TRBJ1-6; D is unclear. V lost 0 bases and J lost 6, with 6 bases in between. CDR1 and CDR2 from the germline V gene are KGHSH and LQKENI. This CDR3 comprises 14 residues. DNA of the CDR3: TGTGCCAGCTCACCACCGACGGGTAATTCACCCCTCCACTTT. As protein: CASSPPTGNSPLHF.

The rearrangement links TRBV9 to TRBJ2-2, with 12 bases matching TRBD2. Per germline, CDR1 SGDLS and CDR2 YYNGEE. The CDR3 has 16 residues. V gave up 3 bases and J gave up 10 bases; unmatched junction bases: 10. The CDR3 here is CASSAQPPSGGAELFF. CDR3 coding DNA: TGTGCCAGCAGCGCCCAACCCCCTAGCGGGGGGGCGGAGCTGTTTTTT.

The chain joins TRBV6-6 to TRBJ2-7, with D possibly being TRBD1 (6 bases). The V end was cut by 8 bases, the J end by 9 bases, with 26 bases between. The CDR3 runs to 15 residues. Looked up from germline, CDR1 is MNHNY and CDR2 is SVGAGI (reference sequence). In nucleotides, the CDR3 is TGTGCCAGCTCACCGGAGGCTAGACGGGCCAGGGGGCAGTACTTC. Translation gives CASSPEARRARGQYF.